This paragraph reports one T cell receptor beta chain. Sequenced by immunoSEQ multiplex PCR; TCRdb stores in-frame clones only, minus some. The top ten clones hold about 0.35% of a sample with about 97,000 clones, about 96% of them seen once. This sample is part of a study of technical replicates of blood from a handful of donors. The CDR3 runs 15 residues. V lost 1 base, J lost 3 bases, and 9 bases lay in between. CDR1 and CDR2 from the germline V gene are LNHDA and SQIVND (reference sequence). The chain recombines TRBV19 with TRBJ2-2; D is unclear. The specimen was T cells isolated from PBMCs. This receptor was obtained from a human donor in good health. The CDR3 reads CASSIGIDYTGELFF. The DNA for the CDR3 is TGTGCCAGTAGTATAGGTATTGACTACACCGGGGAGCTGTTTTTT.